The 17 T cell receptor beta chains below come from one sample, sequenced in a study of metastatic and nonmetastatic thyroid tumors. With MiXCR, TCRdb called clones anew from the PCR reads. The data show about 15,000 clones, around 30% seen once. All patients were untreated before thyroid surgery. Sequenced: tumor tissue. These receptor sequences come from a female donor with papillary thyroid cancer or a benign thyroid nodule (not recorded which). Some clones in this sample may be carry-over from other donors' samples.

V is TRBV6-2 or TRBV6-3 and J is TRBJ2-7, with D tentatively TRBD2 (5 bases). In germline, CDR1 is MNHEY, CDR2 SVGEGT. This CDR3 region has 14 residues. The V and J ends lost 2 bases and 3 bases respectively, with 11 bases between them. The CDR3 DNA follows: TGTGCCAGCAGTTACGAGTCTAGCAGCTACGAGCAGTACTTC. Its translation is CASSYESSSYEQYF.

This clone was seen repeatedly, ten times or more. The V gene is TRBV30, the J gene TRBJ2-5; 15 bases align to TRBD2. With 5 bases clipped from V and 5 bases from J, the junction kept 9 bases outside the gene matches. The CDR3 covers 16 residues. Germline V lookup: CDR1 GTSNPN, CDR2 SVGIG (reference sequence). The chain's CDR3 is CAWGLAGGPEWETQYF. DNA of the CDR3: TGTGCCTGGGGACTAGCGGGAGGGCCGGAGTGGGAGACCCAGTACTTC.

In its sample, this clone was seen many times. Here the CDR3 reads CASSVDPGIDGYTF. CDR3 coding DNA: TGTGCCAGCAGCGTCGACCCAGGGATCGACGGCTACACCTTC. The chain recombines TRBV2 with TRBJ1-2, with D possibly TRBD1 on 5 matching bases. This CDR3 spans 14 amino acids. V lost 6 bases, J lost 8 bases, and 19 bases lay in between. Germline CDR1 is SNHLY and CDR2 is FYNNEI.

The rearrangement links TRBV5-1 to TRBJ1-2, with TRBD1 matching 8 bases. CDR1 is SGHRS and CDR2 is YFSETQ in the germline V gene. Trimming took 0 bases from V and 6 from J; bases not matched to a gene: 7. The CDR3 is made up of 15 amino acids. The CDR3 loop reads CASSLASDRADGYTF. CDR3 coding DNA: TGCGCCAGCAGCTTGGCCTCGGACAGGGCGGATGGCTACACCTTC.

This clone was seen a few times. The chain joins TRBV7-2 to TRBJ1-2; no clear D. Trimming took off 5 bases at V and 8 bases at J, with 12 bases between the two ends. The germline CDR1 and CDR2 sequences are SGHTA and FQGNSA. This CDR3 has 12 amino acids. DNA of the CDR3: TGTGCCAGCAGCCCACCCCCCCGGGGCTACACCTTC. Translated: CASSPPPRGYTF.

This clone was observed at least ten times. The chain is built from TRBV3-1 and TRBJ1-4; TRBD1 might be the D (5 bases). This CDR3 is 12 amino acids long. V was trimmed by 5 bases and J by 12 bases, leaving 13 bases between them. The germline CDR1 and CDR2 sequences are LGHDT and YNNKEL (reference sequence). DNA of the CDR3: TGTGCCAGCAGCGAAAACCGGGACGAACTGTTTTTT. Translation: CASSENRDELFF.

The CDR3 coding sequence is TGTGCCAGCTCCCTTACACAGGGATCTGGAAACACCATATATTTT. Protein: CASSLTQGSGNTIYF. The genes are TRBV18 and TRBJ1-3; tentatively, D is TRBD1 (6 bases). Germline CDR1 KGHSH, CDR2 LQKENI. The CDR3 spans 15 residues. Trimming removed 6 bases from V and 1 base from J, with 13 bases in between.

Here the CDR3 DNA reads TGCAGTGCTAGAGAGGACGGGAGAGCTTACGAGCAGTACTTC. Translated: CSAREDGRAYEQYF. V and J are TRBV20-1 and TRBJ2-7; D might be TRBD2 (6 bases). In germline, CDR1 is DFQATT, CDR2 SNEGSKA (reference sequence). The CDR3 totals 14 residues. V gave up 0 bases and J gave up 4 bases, with 13 bases separating them.

The chain carries TRBV27 and TRBJ2-1, with a possible D match to TRBD2 (5 bases). Germline CDR1 reads MNHEY; CDR2 reads SMNVEV (reference sequence). This CDR3 spans 16 amino acids. Trimming took off 0 bases at V and 7 bases at J, with 16 bases between the two ends. The CDR3 DNA follows: TGTGCCAGCAGTTTATCGCGTGCAGTCTCGGGGAATGAGCAGTTCTTC. The encoded protein is CASSLSRAVSGNEQFF.

Within the sample, this clone is medium-sized. The chain uses TRBV19 and TRBJ2-7, with D possibly TRBD2 on 5 matching bases. With 1 base removed from V and 7 bases from J, the gap between germline ends came to 5 bases. The CDR3 has 11 amino acids. CDR1 is LNHDA, CDR2 SQIVND, per germline (reference sequence). CDR3 protein: CASSIGLEQYF. In nucleotides, the CDR3 is TGTGCCAGTAGTATAGGACTAGAGCAGTACTTC.

At least ten counts were recorded for this clone. The chain combines TRBV9 with TRBJ2-3; D is undetermined. Between the trimmed V and J ends, which lost 3 bases and 5 bases, there was a span of 13 bases. The CDR3 runs 14 residues. CDR1 and CDR2 (germline): SGDLS, YYNGEE. The CDR3 reads CASSAPAVGDTQYF. The CDR3 DNA reads TGTGCCAGCAGCGCCCCCGCCGTAGGAGATACGCAGTATTTT.

This clone was observed at least ten times. The chain carries TRBV3-1 and TRBJ1-6, with D unresolved. CDR1 and CDR2 from the germline V gene are LGHDT and YNNKEL (reference sequence). V lost 0 bases to trimming and J lost 4 bases, with 13 bases between them. The CDR3 contains 17 residues. The CDR3 protein is CASSQDARAGYNSPLHF. CDR3 nucleotide sequence: TGTGCCAGCAGCCAAGATGCCCGGGCCGGGTATAATTCACCCCTCCACTTT.

This clone came up a few times. This sequence joins TRBV11-2 and TRBJ2-7; D unclear. Per germline, CDR1 SGHAT and CDR2 FQNNGV. This CDR3 comprises 13 residues. V lost 5 bases and J 3 bases, leaving 11 bases between the germline ends. Here the CDR3 reads CASSLSGYYEQYF. CDR3 nucleotides: TGTGCCAGCAGCCTAAGTGGGTACTACGAGCAGTACTTC.

This chain joins TRBV11-2 and TRBJ1-2; D not certain. V dropped 4 bases and J dropped 4 bases, with 16 bases sitting between them. The CDR3 length is 15 residues. Germline V gene data show CDR1 as SGHAT and CDR2 as FQNNGV. The DNA of the CDR3 is TGTGCCAGCAGCTCTAGATCAACTTCCCGCTATGGCTACACCTTC. Translation: CASSSRSTSRYGYTF. Complete variable domain (other parts from reference TRBV11-2 and TRBJ1-2): EAGVAQSPRYKIIEKRQSVAFWCNPISGHATLYWYQQILGQGPKLLIQFQNNGVVDDSQLPKDRFSAERLKGVDSTLKIQPAKLEDSAVYLCASSSRSTSRYGYTFGSGTRLTVV.

Notes on this clone: With a much larger clone just one base away, this may be a read error. The V call is TRBV20-1, the J call TRBJ2-5; 7 bases agree with TRBD2. The CDR3 runs 17 residues. The germline gives CDR1 DFQATT, CDR2 SNEGSKA (reference sequence). V shed 1 base, J shed 4 bases, and the junction held 15 bases outside the gene matches. In DNA, the CDR3 is TGCAGTGCTAGAGTCCCCCCAGTGGGAGGGCCCCCAGAGACCCAGTACTTC. Protein product: CSARVPPVGGPPETQYF.

This chain uses TRBV3-1 with TRBJ2-5; 9 bases agree with TRBD2. Germline V gene lookup returns CDR1 LGHDT and CDR2 YNNKEL (reference sequence). V lost 2 bases, J lost 5 bases, and 15 bases stayed unmatched. The CDR3 has 18 amino acids. For the CDR3, the DNA is TGTGCCAGCAGCCAAAGGGATAAGGAGGGACTAGCTTTGGAGACCCAGTACTTC. It specifies CASSQRDKEGLALETQYF.

This sequence joins TRBV11-2 and TRBJ2-3, with 9 bases fitting TRBD2. Germline V gene lookup returns CDR1 SGHAT and CDR2 FQNNGV. V was pared by 1 base and J by 0 bases, with 8 bases of the junction left unmatched. This CDR3 is 18 amino acids long. The CDR3 reads CASSLVRASGASTDTQYF. CDR3 coding DNA: TGTGCCAGCAGCTTAGTCCGGGCTAGCGGGGCAAGCACAGATACGCAGTATTTT.